These 22 T cell receptor beta chains were all obtained from the same sample, sequenced in a study of shared clonotypes between healthy human individuals. Here immunoSEQ multiplex PCR was the method, and the copy in TCRdb shows in-frame clones only, minus some. Of 450,000 to 650,000 clones in the sample, around 81% were seen once. The sample was PBMCs. These receptors originate from a woman between 40 and 55 years old in good health. Some clones in this sample may be carry-over from other donors' samples.

The chain joins TRBV5-6 to TRBJ2-1; 7 bases are a match to TRBD1. CDR3 length: 16 residues. V lost 2 bases and J lost 8; bases outside the gene matches: 13. From germline, CDR1 is SGHDT and CDR2 YYEEEE. In nucleotides, the CDR3 is TGTGCCAGCAGCTTTGTGTGGTCAGGGGGATCCTATGAGCAGTTCTTC. Translating gives CASSFVWSGGSYEQFF.

The V call is TRBV29-1, the J call TRBJ1-5, with 7 positions matching TRBD1. From germline, CDR1 is SQVTM and CDR2 ANQGSEA. CDR3 size: 12 residues. J was trimmed by 5 bases and V by 6 bases; bases with no gene match: 4. As DNA, the CDR3 is TGCAGCGTGGGACAGCTCGATCAGCCCCAGCATTTT. Its translation: CSVGQLDQPQHF.

This chain links TRBV28 with TRBJ1-3; possibly TRBD1 for D (5 bases). From germline, CDR1 is MDHEN and CDR2 SYDVKM. This CDR3 has 14 amino acids. Trimming stripped 9 bases from V and 2 bases from J, with 14 bases between. The DNA of the CDR3 is TGTGCCAGTACTCAGGGTGGTCCTGGAAACACCATATATTTT. Its translation is CASTQGGPGNTIYF.

The gene calls are TRBV5-4 and TRBJ2-1, with 10 bases identical to TRBD2. The V and J ends lost 4 bases and 2 bases, in that order; junction bases with no gene match: 6. CDR1 is SGHNT and CDR2 is YYREEE in the germline V gene (reference sequence). The length of the CDR3 is 16 residues. DNA of the CDR3: TGTGCCAGCAGCACTGGACTAGCGGAAACCTACAATGAGCAGTTCTTC. Encoded protein: CASSTGLAETYNEQFF.

In its sample, this clone was seen a few times. The V and J genes are TRBV25-1 and TRBJ2-7; perhaps TRBD2 as D (6 bases). Between the trimmed V and J ends, which lost 9 bases and 9 bases, there was a span of 15 bases. This CDR3 has 11 amino acids. Per germline, CDR1 MGHDK and CDR2 SYGVNS. The CDR3 sequence is CASSAGSSQYF. CDR3 nucleotides: TGTGCCAGTTCTGCGGGGTCGTCGCAGTACTTC.

The chain is built from TRBV5-4 and TRBJ2-5; TRBD1 aligns across 8 bases. CDR1 SGHNT and CDR2 YYREEE come from the germline V gene (reference sequence). V lost 0 bases and J lost 2; bases outside the gene matches: 9. The CDR3 loop spans 17 amino acids. The CDR3 DNA reads TGTGCCAGCAGCTTGGGGATGGTCAGGGGGCAGCAAGAGACCCAGTACTTC. This codes for CASSLGMVRGQQETQYF.

This clone was observed a handful of times. This chain uses TRBV18 with TRBJ2-3; 8 nucleotides line up with TRBD2. The J segment lost 4 bases and the V segment lost 6 bases, leaving 6 bases of the junction unmatched. The germline CDR1 and CDR2 sequences are KGHSH and LQKENI. This CDR3 is 14 amino acids long. CDR3 bases: TGTGCCAGCTCTCCGGGACTAGGGCCAGATACGCAGTATTTT. It translates to CASSPGLGPDTQYF.

This clone has only one observation. The rearrangement links TRBV7-2 to TRBJ2-5; TRBD2 aligns across 7 bases. Germline V gives CDR1 SGHTA, CDR2 FQGNSA. The V segment lost 3 bases and the J segment 3 bases; nucleotides outside the gene matches: 7. CDR3 length equals 15 residues. In DNA, the CDR3 is TGTGCCAGCAGCTTGGTTGGAGGGAGGGAAGAGACCCAGTACTTC. Protein sequence: CASSLVGGREETQYF.

The rearrangement uses TRBV28 and TRBJ2-7; perhaps TRBD2 as D (5 bases). CDR3 length: 15 amino acids. Germline assignment: CDR1 MDHEN and CDR2 SYDVKM. Trimming left V 5 bases short and J 4 bases short, with 18 bases between. CDR3 amino acids: CASSQRSGILYEQYF. CDR3 nucleotide sequence: TGTGCCAGCAGTCAGAGGTCCGGGATTCTATACGAGCAGTACTTC.

The gene calls are TRBV6-5 and TRBJ1-1, with D perhaps matching TRBD1 (6 bases). Germline V CDR1 and CDR2: MNHEY, SVGAGI. The CDR3 consists of 13 residues. V lost 5 bases to trimming and J lost 5 bases, with 12 bases between them. The CDR3 bases are TGTGCCAGCAGTGCAGGGGTCTGGACTGAAGCTTTCTTT. Protein product: CASSAGVWTEAFF.

The CDR3: CAWTSGQETQYF. For the CDR3, the DNA is TGTGCCTGGACTAGCGGACAAGAGACCCAGTACTTC. This chain links TRBV30 with TRBJ2-5; TRBD2 matches at 7 bases. This CDR3 is built from 12 residues. After removal of 4 bases from V and 2 bases from J, the junction contained 1 base not matched to a gene. The germline CDR1 and CDR2 sequences are GTSNPN and SVGIG (reference sequence).

This clone turned up a few times. This rearrangement joins TRBV7-2 to TRBJ2-7; possibly TRBD2 for D (7 bases). Germline V gene data show CDR1 as SGHTA and CDR2 as FQGNSA. With 2 bases removed from V and 7 bases from J, the gap between germline ends came to 18 bases. The CDR3 runs to 15 residues. The CDR3 bases are TGTGCCAGCAGCTTATCCGCGGGGGCCTTTTGGGAGCAGTACTTC. Translation: CASSLSAGAFWEQYF.

The chain has TRBV11-3 and TRBJ2-5; the D is unclear. This CDR3 has 13 residues. Trimming left V 0 bases short and J 6 bases short, with 8 bases between. Germline CDR1 reads SGHNT; CDR2 reads YENEEA. DNA of the CDR3: TGTGCCAGCAGCTTAGAGTCGTTTCAGACCCAGTACTTC. Protein sequence: CASSLESFQTQYF.

This sequence joins TRBV28 and TRBJ1-6; TRBD1 matches 8 bases. Trimming cost V 0 bases and J 6 bases; bases outside gene matches: 4. The CDR3 runs 16 residues. Germline V gives CDR1 MDHEN, CDR2 SYDVKM. The CDR3 spells CASSLWRQGINSPLHF. The CDR3 region has the DNA TGTGCCAGCAGTTTATGGCGACAGGGGATTAATTCACCCCTCCACTTT.

The table lists this clone with a count of one. This rearrangement joins TRBV4-2 to TRBJ2-7, with D unclear. V dropped 0 bases and J dropped 2 bases, with 17 bases sitting between them. There are 17 residues in the CDR3. Germline CDR1 is LGHNA and CDR2 is YNFKEQ. The CDR3 region is CASSQDPSGHDPYEQYF. CDR3 nucleotides: TGTGCCAGCAGCCAAGATCCCTCCGGGCATGACCCCTACGAGCAGTACTTC.

The CDR3 loop is CASSLRTSGISTDTQYF. The CDR3 nucleotides are TGTGCCAGCAGCTTGAGGACTAGCGGAATTAGCACAGATACGCAGTATTTT. The chain links TRBV5-6 to TRBJ2-3, with TRBD2 matching over 10 bases. J lost 0 bases, V lost 1 base, and 5 bases had no gene match. CDR1 and CDR2 (germline): SGHDT, YYEEEE. The CDR3 spans 17 residues.

This clone occurred a few times. A much larger clone is a single base away; this may be a read error. The chain recombines TRBV25-1 with TRBJ1-1; possible D gene TRBD1, 5 bases. Germline V CDR1 and CDR2: MGHDK, SYGVNS. The V gene lost 6 bases and the J gene lost 14 bases, with 19 bases spanning the gap. The CDR3 is 12 residues long. CDR3 loop: CASRGLNTGAFF. DNA for the CDR3: TGTGCCAGCAGGGGACTGAACACTGGAGCCTTCTTT. Full variable domain (missing parts from reference TRBV25-1 and TRBJ1-1): EADIYQTPRYLVIGTGKKITLECSQTMGHDKMYWYQQDPGMELHLIHYSYGVNSTEKGDLSSESTVSRIRTEHFPLTLESARPSHTSQYLCASRGLNTGAFFGQGTRLTVV.

The rearrangement links TRBV30 to TRBJ1-2; 10 bases map to TRBD1. CDR3 size: 10 residues. Germline CDR1 reads GTSNPN; CDR2 reads SVGIG (reference sequence). Trimming cost V 7 bases and J 13 bases; bases outside gene matches: 6. This chain's CDR3 is CASSTGGPTF. CDR3 in DNA: TGTGCCTCTTCGACAGGGGGCCCCACCTTC.

The chain links TRBV2 to TRBJ2-7; 7 positions agree with TRBD2. The V segment lost 2 bases and the J segment 6 bases; nucleotides outside the gene matches: 10. From germline, CDR1 is SNHLY and CDR2 FYNNEI. The CDR3 consists of 15 residues. This CDR3 is CASSEHEREITEQYF. The CDR3 region has the DNA TGTGCCAGCAGTGAACATGAGCGGGAAATCACCGAGCAGTACTTC.

This chain uses TRBV11-2 with TRBJ1-2, with 7 bases fitting TRBD1. This CDR3 is 14 amino acids long. V was clipped by 4 bases and J by 1 base; unmatched bases: 3. Germline V gene data show CDR1 as SGHAT and CDR2 as FQNNGV. The CDR3 spells CASSSGTVNYGYTF. CDR3 DNA: TGTGCCAGCAGCTCCGGGACAGTTAACTATGGCTACACCTTC.

This sequence joins TRBV19 and TRBJ1-1; 8 bases are a match to TRBD1. Germline CDR1 and CDR2: LNHDA and SQIVND (reference sequence). Trimming took 7 bases from V and 2 from J; bases not matched to a gene: 18. This CDR3 has 18 amino acids. For the CDR3, the DNA is TGTGCCAGTACTATTCTATTCGCCTCGGACAGGGCTAACACTGAAGCTTTCTTT. Protein: CASTILFASDRANTEAFF.

Remarks on this clone: A read error is possible here, since a much larger clone lies one base away. The chain joins TRBV6-1 to TRBJ2-2, with 11 positions matching TRBD2. The CDR3 sequence is 16 residues long. CDR1 and CDR2 (germline): MNHNS, SASEGT. This CDR3 reads CAGSELAGGDTGELFF. Here the CDR3 DNA reads TGTGCCGGCAGTGAATTAGCGGGAGGGGACACCGGGGAGCTGTTTTTT.